This is a list of T cell receptor beta chains from one sample in a study of T-cell reconstitution after alpha-beta-depleted transplantation in children. TCRdb passed the PCR reads through MiXCR, listing each CDR3 protein once. The data show over 150,000 distinct CDR3 sequences, with approximately 6% seen just once and about 4.3% held by the top ten. Sequenced here: PBMCs, sampled before TCRalphabeta/CD19-depleted stem cell transplant. All receptors derive from a girl in the first two years of life with combined immunodeficiency, due to receive a stem cell transplant. The CDR3 runs from the conserved cysteine through the conserved F or W. The order of the fields is J gene, V gene, clone size, D gene, CDR3 protein, CDR3 DNA. The D gene is left open where the match is weak. Where a row states a size, it is once, few, many or the class of an expanded clone; other rows omit it.

TRBJ1-2,TRBV7-2,many,.,CASSLEGGLNYGYTF,TGTGCCAGCAGCTTAGAAGGGGGGCTCAACTATGGCTACACCTTC
TRBJ1-1,TRBV13,many,.,CASSLSEIGAMNTEAFF,TGTGCCAGCAGCTTATCGGAGATAGGGGCCATGAACACTGAAGCTTTCTTT
TRBJ2-1,TRBV7-2,many,.,CASSPSNEQFF,TGTGCCAGCAGCCCGTCCAATGAGCAGTTCTTC
TRBJ2-5,TRBV19,many,TRBD2,CASSIVGSGAQETQYF,TGTGCCAGTAGTATAGTTGGTAGCGGGGCTCAAGAGACCCAGTACTTC
TRBJ2-7,TRBV10-3,many,TRBD1,CAITRQGNTYEQYF,TGTGCCATCACCAGACAGGGAAACACCTACGAGCAGTACTTC
TRBJ2-1,TRBV20-1,.,TRBD2,CSARSGLLGGNNEQFF,TGCAGTGCTAGATCCGGACTGCTCGGGGGGAACAATGAGCAGTTCTTC
TRBJ1-6,TRBV20-1,few,.,CSARGPDSYNSPLHF,TGCAGTGCTAGAGGCCCAGACTCCTATAATTCACCCCTCCACTTT
TRBJ2-3,TRBV5-5,many,TRBD1,CASSSGTGRTDTQYF,TGTGCCAGCAGCTCCGGGACAGGGAGGACAGATACGCAGTATTTT
TRBJ2-1,TRBV6-7,.,.,CAICYGEMQFF,TGTGCCATCTGTTACGGTGAGATGCAGTTCTTC
TRBJ1-1,TRBV5-1,many,.,CASSLSAALGDTEAFF,TGCGCCAGCAGCTTGTCAGCCGCTTTAGGGGACACTGAAGCTTTCTTT
TRBJ2-1,TRBV29-1,many,.,CSVEELNSRNEQFF,TGCAGCGTTGAGGAGCTCAACTCACGCAATGAGCAGTTCTTC
TRBJ2-1,TRBV20-1,many,TRBD2,CSAIGSGANPLEQFF,TGCAGTGCTATTGGTAGCGGGGCGAATCCCCTTGAGCAGTTCTTC
TRBJ2-1,TRBV2,many,.,CASSEVALLPQEFF,TGTGCCAGCAGTGAAGTGGCCCTACTTCCTCAGGAGTTCTTC